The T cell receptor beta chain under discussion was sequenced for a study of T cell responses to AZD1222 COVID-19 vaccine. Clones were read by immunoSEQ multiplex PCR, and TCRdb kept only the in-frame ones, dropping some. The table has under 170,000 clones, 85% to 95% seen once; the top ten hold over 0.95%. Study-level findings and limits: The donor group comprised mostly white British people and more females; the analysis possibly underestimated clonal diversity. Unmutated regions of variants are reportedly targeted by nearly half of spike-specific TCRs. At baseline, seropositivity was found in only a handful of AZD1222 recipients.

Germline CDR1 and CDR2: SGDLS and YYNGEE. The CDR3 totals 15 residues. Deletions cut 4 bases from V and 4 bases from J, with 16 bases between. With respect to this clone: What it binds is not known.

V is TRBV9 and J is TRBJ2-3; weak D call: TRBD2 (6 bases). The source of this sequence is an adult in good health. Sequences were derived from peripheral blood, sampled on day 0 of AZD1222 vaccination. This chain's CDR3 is CASSFAGSGSDTQYF. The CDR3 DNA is TGTGCCAGCAGCTTTGCGGGATCGGGCTCAGATACGCAGTATTTT.